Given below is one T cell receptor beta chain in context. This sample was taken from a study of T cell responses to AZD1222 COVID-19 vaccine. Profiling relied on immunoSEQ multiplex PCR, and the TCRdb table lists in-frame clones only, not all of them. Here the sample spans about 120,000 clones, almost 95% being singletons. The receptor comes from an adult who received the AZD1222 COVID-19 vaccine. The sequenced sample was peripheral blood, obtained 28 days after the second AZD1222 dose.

The CDR3 sequence: CASSLQAGPDYEQYF. The DNA for the CDR3 is TGTGCCAGCAGTCTACAAGCGGGGCCCGACTACGAGCAGTACTTC. This rearrangement joins TRBV6-5 to TRBJ2-7; 7 positions match TRBD2. The CDR3 has 15 residues. Germline V gives CDR1 MNHEY, CDR2 SVGAGI. Trimming cost V 5 bases and J 3 bases; bases outside gene matches: 10.